The 18 T cell receptor beta chains presented below share a single source sample, sequenced in a study of beta chain features in type 1 diabetes. The sequenced template was cDNA made from the entire isolated RNA. The assay was immunoSEQ multiplex PCR, and TCRdb's table has in-frame clones only and misses some. The sample includes hundreds of thousands of clones, roughly 12% of them seen just once. Sequencing was done on a sample of naive CD4+ T cells from blood. These receptors all stem from a man younger than 35 in good health.

CDR3 sequence (DNA): TGTGCCAGCAGGAAACAGGGGGCAGCTTTCTTT. Protein: CASRKQGAAFF. The rearrangement uses TRBV6-6 and TRBJ1-1; 9 nucleotides agree with TRBD1. Germline CDR1 is MNHNY and CDR2 is SVGAGI (reference sequence). Trimming at V came to 6 bases and at J to 10 bases, leaving 3 bases not matched to a gene. The CDR3 has 11 residues.

V and J are TRBV7-3 and TRBJ2-1, with 8 bases aligning to TRBD1. From germline, CDR1 is SGHTA and CDR2 FQGTGA. This CDR3 is 14 amino acids long. The junction had 3 bases not matched to a gene; V was cut back by 1 base and J by 7 bases. CDR3 in amino acids: CASSLKTGENEQFF. CDR3 nucleotide sequence: TGTGCCAGCAGCTTAAAGACAGGGGAGAATGAGCAGTTCTTC.

This clone has more than one count but fewer than ten. V gene TRBV29-1 combines with J gene TRBJ2-1; TRBD1 might be the D (6 bases). Between the trimmed V and J ends, which lost 4 bases and 6 bases, there was a span of 22 bases. The CDR3 runs 16 residues. CDR1 is SQVTM, CDR2 ANQGSEA, per germline. CDR3 residues: CSVAGRSGDARNEQFF. The CDR3 nucleotides are TGCAGCGTTGCTGGTCGGTCAGGGGATGCCCGCAATGAGCAGTTCTTC.

This clone appeared a few times. The chain has TRBV5-1 and TRBJ2-1; TRBD2 is a possible D gene (5 bases). The CDR3 has 15 amino acids. Germline CDR1 SGHRS, CDR2 YFSETQ. Trimming pared 0 bases from V and 0 bases from J, leaving 7 bases between. The CDR3, as DNA: TGCGCCAGCAGCTTGGAAGCGGCCTCCTACAATGAGCAGTTCTTC. This translates into CASSLEAASYNEQFF.

The chain recombines TRBV6-5 with TRBJ1-1; 7 bases line up with TRBD1. The V and J ends lost 5 bases and 1 base, in that order; junction bases with no gene match: 4. This CDR3 has 14 residues. CDR1 and CDR2 from the germline V gene are MNHEY and SVGAGI. CDR3 residues: CASSQTGPNTEAFF. CDR3 DNA: TGTGCCAGCAGTCAGACAGGGCCGAACACTGAAGCTTTCTTT.

CDR3 nucleotide sequence: TGTGCCAGCAGTGATGGAGGGAAAGTCGAGCAGTACTTC. It is translated as CASSDGGKVEQYF. This chain links TRBV25-1 with TRBJ2-7, with D perhaps TRBD2 (6 bases). Per germline, CDR1 MGHDK and CDR2 SYGVNS. Trimming removed 3 bases at V and 6 bases at J, with 12 bases between. This CDR3 is built from 13 residues.

This clone was seen a few times. The gene calls are TRBV6-6 and TRBJ1-1, with 8 nucleotides matching TRBD1. The CDR3 contains 14 residues. V lost 4 bases and J lost 1; bases outside the gene matches: 2. Germline V CDR1 and CDR2: MNHNY, SVGAGI (reference sequence). DNA for the CDR3: TGTGCCAGCAGTTCCGGACAGGGGAACACTGAAGCTTTCTTT. Translated: CASSSGQGNTEAFF.

This clone showed up just a few times. This rearrangement joins TRBV11-2 to TRBJ2-7; TRBD2 matches 11 bases. Germline trimming cut 10 bases from V and 1 base from J; bases unmatched to any gene: 9. Germline V gene lookup returns CDR1 SGHAT and CDR2 FQNNGV. The CDR3 is 15 residues long. In DNA form, the CDR3 reads TGTGCCATTAGCGCCGGGACTAGCGGATCCTACGAGCAGTACTTC. This gives the protein CAISAGTSGSYEQYF.

The chain uses TRBV28 and TRBJ2-3, with 12 bases lining up with TRBD2. CDR3 length: 15 residues. Germline V CDR1 and CDR2: MDHEN, SYDVKM. With 8 bases clipped from V and 3 bases from J, the junction kept 6 bases outside the gene matches. The CDR3 nucleotides read TGTGCCAGCGGACTACTAGCGGGAGGAACAGATACGCAGTATTTT. Encoded protein: CASGLLAGGTDTQYF.

This clone was seen more than once but under ten times. The chain has TRBV6-6 and TRBJ1-2; 8 bases map to TRBD1. The CDR3 loop spans 13 amino acids. CDR1 and CDR2 (germline): MNHNY, SVGAGI (reference sequence). The V gene end was trimmed by 6 bases and the J gene end by 5 bases; junction bases not matched to a gene: 5. The CDR3 reads CASSRGLEYGYTF. The CDR3 DNA follows: TGTGCCAGCAGCAGGGGGCTGGAGTATGGCTACACCTTC.

This clone was detected only a few times. V is TRBV27 and J is TRBJ1-5; D is unclear. The CDR3 is 13 amino acids. Looked up from germline, CDR1 is MNHEY and CDR2 is SMNVEV (reference sequence). V lost 5 bases to trimming and J lost 7 bases, with 12 bases between them. The CDR3 DNA sequence: TGTGCCAGCAGTACCCGTAGCGCCCAGCCCCAGCATTTT. Its protein is CASSTRSAQPQHF.

The chain carries TRBV11-3 and TRBJ2-3, with TRBD2 matching over 14 bases. V lost 4 bases, J lost 5 bases, and 5 bases stayed unmatched. Germline-derived CDR1 and CDR2 are SGHNT and YENEEA. This CDR3 comprises 16 residues. DNA for the CDR3: TGTGCCAGCAGCTCGGGACTAGCGGGGGAGGGAGATACGCAGTATTTT. Translation: CASSSGLAGEGDTQYF.

The V gene is TRBV9, the J gene TRBJ1-1; TRBD1 might be the D (5 bases). Germline assignment: CDR1 SGDLS and CDR2 YYNGEE. CDR3 size: 12 residues. V was shortened by 7 bases and J by 5 bases, with 12 bases between the two germline ends. The CDR3 protein is CASQGDRTEAFF. Written as DNA, the CDR3 is TGTGCCAGCCAAGGGGATCGGACTGAAGCTTTCTTT.

The V and J genes are TRBV28 and TRBJ1-6; D perhaps matches TRBD1 (5 bases). Per the germline V gene, CDR1 is MDHEN and CDR2 is SYDVKM. With 6 bases removed from V and 10 bases from J, the gap between germline ends came to 10 bases. The CDR3 is 12 amino acids. This CDR3 is CASSDPGSPLHF. For the CDR3, the DNA is TGTGCCAGCAGCGACCCAGGGTCACCCCTCCACTTT.

CDR3: CAWSVAWQVNTEAFF. CDR3 sequence (DNA): TGTGCCTGGAGTGTAGCATGGCAGGTGAACACTGAAGCTTTCTTT. This chain uses TRBV30 with TRBJ1-1; no definite D call. The CDR3 contains 15 residues. Trimming stripped 0 bases from V and 0 bases from J, with 11 bases between. Per the germline V gene, CDR1 is GTSNPN and CDR2 is SVGIG (reference sequence).

In this sample, this clone turned up a few times. The sample contains more than one DNA sequence encoding this CDR3. The chain is built from TRBV7-9 and TRBJ2-7; D unclear. This CDR3 has 12 amino acids. Germline loops: CDR1 SEHNR, CDR2 FQNEAQ (reference sequence). V lost 2 bases and J lost 4, with 6 bases in between. This CDR3 reads CASSLISYEQYF. The CDR3 DNA sequence: TGTGCCAGCAGCTTAATCTCGTACGAGCAGTACTTC. Full variable domain (rest looked up from reference TRBV7-9 and TRBJ2-7): DTGVSQNPRHKITKRGQNVTFRCDPISEHNRLYWYRQTLGQGPEFLTYFQNEAQLEKSRLLSDRFSAERPKGSFSTLEIQRTEQGDSAMYLCASSLISYEQYFGPGTRLTVT.

The table lists this clone with a few counts. The rearrangement links TRBV19 to TRBJ2-6; 8 nucleotides line up with TRBD1. This CDR3 is built from 18 residues. The trim removed 6 bases at V and 0 bases at J, leaving 10 bases unmatched. The germline gives CDR1 LNHDA, CDR2 SQIVND (reference sequence). The CDR3 protein is CASRTRAGGSSGANVLTF. CDR3 DNA sequence: TGTGCCAGTAGAACACGGGCAGGGGGCTCCTCTGGGGCCAACGTCCTGACTTTC.

As concerns this clone: The sample contains more than one DNA sequence encoding this CDR3. The V call is TRBV9, the J call TRBJ2-2; D possibly corresponds to TRBD1 (6 bases). Trimming pared 2 bases from V and 4 bases from J, leaving 6 bases between. The CDR3 extends over 13 amino acids. From germline, CDR1 is SGDLS and CDR2 YYNGEE. The CDR3 loop is CASSVRGTGELFF. The CDR3, as DNA: TGTGCCAGCAGCGTCAGGGGCACCGGGGAGCTGTTTTTT.